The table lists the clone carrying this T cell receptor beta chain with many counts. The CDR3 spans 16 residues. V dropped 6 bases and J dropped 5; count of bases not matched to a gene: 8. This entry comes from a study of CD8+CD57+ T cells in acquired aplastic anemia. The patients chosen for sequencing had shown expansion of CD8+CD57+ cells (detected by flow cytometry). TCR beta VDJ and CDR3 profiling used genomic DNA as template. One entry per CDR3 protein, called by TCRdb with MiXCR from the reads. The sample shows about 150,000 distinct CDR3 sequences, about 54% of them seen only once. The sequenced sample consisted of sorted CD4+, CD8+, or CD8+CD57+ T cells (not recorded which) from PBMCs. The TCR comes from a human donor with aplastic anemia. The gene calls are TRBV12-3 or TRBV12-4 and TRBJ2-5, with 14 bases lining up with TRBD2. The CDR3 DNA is TGTGCCAGCAGCCCGACTAGCGGGGGGGCGAGGGAGACCCAGTACTTC. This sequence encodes CASSPTSGGARETQYF.